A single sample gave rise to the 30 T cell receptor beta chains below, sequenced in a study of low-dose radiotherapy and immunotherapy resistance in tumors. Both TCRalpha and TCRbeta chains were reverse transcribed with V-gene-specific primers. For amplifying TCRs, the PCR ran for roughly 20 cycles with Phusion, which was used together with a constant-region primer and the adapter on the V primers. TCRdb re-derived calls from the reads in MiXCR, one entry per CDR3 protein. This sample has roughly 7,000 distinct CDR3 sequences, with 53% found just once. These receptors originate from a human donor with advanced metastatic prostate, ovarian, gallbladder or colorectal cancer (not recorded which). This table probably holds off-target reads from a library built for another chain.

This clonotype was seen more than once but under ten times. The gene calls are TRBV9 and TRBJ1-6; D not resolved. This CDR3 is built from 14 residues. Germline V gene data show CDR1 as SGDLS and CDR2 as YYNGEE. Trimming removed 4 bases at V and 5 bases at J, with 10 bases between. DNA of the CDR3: TGTGCCAGCAGCCCCTCGGGGAATAATTCACCCCTCCACTTT. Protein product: CASSPSGNNSPLHF.

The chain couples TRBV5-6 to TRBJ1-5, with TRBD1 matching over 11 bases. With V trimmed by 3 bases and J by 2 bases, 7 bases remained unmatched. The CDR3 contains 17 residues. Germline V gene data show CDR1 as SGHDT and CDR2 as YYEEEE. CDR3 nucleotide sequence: TGTGCCAGCAGCTCAATGGGACAGGGGGAAGGCAATCAGCCCCAGCATTTT. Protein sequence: CASSSMGQGEGNQPQHF.

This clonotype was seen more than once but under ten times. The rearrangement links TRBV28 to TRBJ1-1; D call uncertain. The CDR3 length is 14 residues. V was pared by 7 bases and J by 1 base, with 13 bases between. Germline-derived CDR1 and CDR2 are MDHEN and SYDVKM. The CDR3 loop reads CASTHPGGNTEAFF. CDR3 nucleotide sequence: TGTGCCAGCACCCATCCAGGAGGGAACACTGAAGCTTTCTTT.

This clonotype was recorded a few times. CDR3 sequence (DNA): TGTGCCAGCAGTGCTCCGGGACAGATCTACGAGCAGTACTTC. Its protein is CASSAPGQIYEQYF. The chain uses TRBV6-4 and TRBJ2-7; 7 bases are shared with TRBD1. J was trimmed by 3 bases and V by 4 bases; bases with no gene match: 6. The CDR3 covers 14 residues. Germline values: CDR1 MRHNA, CDR2 SNTAGT.

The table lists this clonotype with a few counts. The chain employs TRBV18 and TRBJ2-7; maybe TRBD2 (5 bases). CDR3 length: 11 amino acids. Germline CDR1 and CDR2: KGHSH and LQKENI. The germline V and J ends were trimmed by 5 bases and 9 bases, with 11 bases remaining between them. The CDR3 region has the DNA TGTGCCAGCTCAAACACACGGGGGCAGTACTTC. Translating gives CASSNTRGQYF.

The DNA for the CDR3 is TGTGCCATCAGGACGACTAGCGGGAGCTCCTACAATGAGCAGTTCTTC. Protein: CAIRTTSGSSYNEQFF. This chain joins TRBV10-3 and TRBJ2-1, with 12 bases matching TRBD2. The germline CDR1 and CDR2 sequences are ENHRY and SYGVKD. After removal of 6 bases from V and 0 bases from J, the junction contained 3 bases not matched to a gene. This CDR3 has 16 amino acids.

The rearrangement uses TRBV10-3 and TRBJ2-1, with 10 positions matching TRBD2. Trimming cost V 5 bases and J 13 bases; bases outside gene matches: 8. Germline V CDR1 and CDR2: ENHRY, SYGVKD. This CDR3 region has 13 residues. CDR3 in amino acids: CAISPGTSDPQFF. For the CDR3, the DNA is TGTGCCATCAGTCCCGGGACTAGCGATCCTCAGTTCTTC.

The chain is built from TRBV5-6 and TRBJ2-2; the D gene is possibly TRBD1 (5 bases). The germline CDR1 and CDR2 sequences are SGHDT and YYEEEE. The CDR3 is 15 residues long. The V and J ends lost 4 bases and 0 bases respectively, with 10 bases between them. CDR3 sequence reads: CASSLTGTNTGELFF. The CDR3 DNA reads TGTGCCAGCAGCCTAACAGGCACGAACACCGGGGAGCTGTTTTTT.

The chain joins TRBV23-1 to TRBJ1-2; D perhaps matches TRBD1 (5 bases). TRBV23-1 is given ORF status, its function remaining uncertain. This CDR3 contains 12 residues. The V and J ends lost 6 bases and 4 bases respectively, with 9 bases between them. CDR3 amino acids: CASSHRTYGYTF. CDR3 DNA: TGCGCCAGCAGCCACAGGACCTATGGCTACACCTTC.

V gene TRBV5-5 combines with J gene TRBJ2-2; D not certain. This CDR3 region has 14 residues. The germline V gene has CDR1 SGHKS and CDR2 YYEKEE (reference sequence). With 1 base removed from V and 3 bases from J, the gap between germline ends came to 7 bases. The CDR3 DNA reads TGTGCCAGCAGCTTGAGGGCAGACACCGGGGAGCTGTTTTTT. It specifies CASSLRADTGELFF. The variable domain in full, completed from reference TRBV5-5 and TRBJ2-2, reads DAGVTQSPTHLIKTRGQQVTLRCSPISGHKSVSWYQQVLGQGPQFIFQYYEKEERGRGNFPDRFSARQFPNYSSELNVNALLLGDSALYLCASSLRADTGELFFGEGSRLTVL.

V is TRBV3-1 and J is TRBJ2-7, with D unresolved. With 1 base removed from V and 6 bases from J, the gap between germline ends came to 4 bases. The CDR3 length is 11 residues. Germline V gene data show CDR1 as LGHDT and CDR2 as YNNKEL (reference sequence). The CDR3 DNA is TGTGCCAGCAGCCAAGGGACCGAGCAGTACTTC. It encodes CASSQGTEQYF.

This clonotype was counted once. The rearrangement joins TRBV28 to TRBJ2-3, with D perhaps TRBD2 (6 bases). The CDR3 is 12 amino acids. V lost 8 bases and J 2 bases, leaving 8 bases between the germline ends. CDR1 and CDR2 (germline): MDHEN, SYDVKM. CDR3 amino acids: CASRENTDTQYF. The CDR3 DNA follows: TGTGCCAGCCGGGAGAACACAGATACGCAGTATTTT.

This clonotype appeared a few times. The CDR3 is CSVGNRDEQYF. The CDR3 nucleotides read TGCAGCGTTGGCAACAGGGACGAGCAGTACTTC. The chain employs TRBV29-1 and TRBJ2-7; the D gene is possibly TRBD1 (6 bases). The CDR3 spans 11 residues. Trimming pared 4 bases from V and 5 bases from J, leaving 9 bases between. In germline, CDR1 is SQVTM, CDR2 ANQGSEA.

The CDR3 DNA follows: TGTGCCAGCAGCCAAGATATAAGCGGGAGGGGCGCAGATACGCAGTATTTT. This translates into CASSQDISGRGADTQYF. The chain is built from TRBV3-1 and TRBJ2-3, with 10 bases that match TRBD2. CDR3 length equals 17 residues. J gave up 4 bases and V 0 bases, and 7 bases lay outside the gene matches. CDR1 and CDR2 (germline): LGHDT, YNNKEL (reference sequence).

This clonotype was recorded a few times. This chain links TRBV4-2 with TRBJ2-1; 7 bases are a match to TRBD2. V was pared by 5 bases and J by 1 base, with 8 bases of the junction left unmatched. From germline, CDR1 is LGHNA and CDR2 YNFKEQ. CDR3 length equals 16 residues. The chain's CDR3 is CASSTHGGSSYNEQFF. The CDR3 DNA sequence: TGTGCCAGCAGCACTCACGGGGGGTCTTCCTACAATGAGCAGTTCTTC.

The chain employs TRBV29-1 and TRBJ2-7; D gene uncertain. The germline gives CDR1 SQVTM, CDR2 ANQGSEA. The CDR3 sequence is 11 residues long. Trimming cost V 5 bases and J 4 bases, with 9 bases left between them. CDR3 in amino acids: CSVRSSYEQYF. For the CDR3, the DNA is TGCAGCGTTCGATCCAGTTACGAGCAGTACTTC.

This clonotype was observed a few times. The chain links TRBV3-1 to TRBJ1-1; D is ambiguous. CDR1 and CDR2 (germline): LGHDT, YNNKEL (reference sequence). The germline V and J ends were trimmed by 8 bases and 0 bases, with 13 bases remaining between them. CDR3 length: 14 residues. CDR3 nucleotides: TGTGCCAGCTGCGGGAGCTCCATGAACACTGAAGCTTTCTTT. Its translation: CASCGSSMNTEAFF.

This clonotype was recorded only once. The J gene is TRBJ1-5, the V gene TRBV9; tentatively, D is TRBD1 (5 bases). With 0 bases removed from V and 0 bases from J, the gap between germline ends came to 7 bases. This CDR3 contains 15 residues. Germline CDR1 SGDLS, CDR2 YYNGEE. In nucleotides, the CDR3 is TGTGCCAGCAGCGTAGATGGGGGTAGCAATCAGCCCCAGCATTTT. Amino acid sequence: CASSVDGGSNQPQHF. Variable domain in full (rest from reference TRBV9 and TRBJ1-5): DSGVTQTPKHLITATGQRVTLRCSPRSGDLSVYWYQQSLDQGLQFLIQYYNGEERAKGNILERFSAQQFPDLHSELNLSSLELGDSALYFCASSVDGGSNQPQHFGDGTRLSIL.

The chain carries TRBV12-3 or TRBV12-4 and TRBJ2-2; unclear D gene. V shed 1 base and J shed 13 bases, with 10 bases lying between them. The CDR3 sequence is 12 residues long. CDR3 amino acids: CASSLDGSRLFF. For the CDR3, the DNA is TGTGCCAGCAGTTTAGACGGCAGTCGGCTGTTTTTT.

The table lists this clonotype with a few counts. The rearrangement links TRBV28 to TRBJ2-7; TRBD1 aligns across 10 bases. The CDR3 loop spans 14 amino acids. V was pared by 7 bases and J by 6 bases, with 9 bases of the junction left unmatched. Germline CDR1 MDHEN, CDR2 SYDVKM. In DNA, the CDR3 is TGTGCCAGCACCTACCGGGACAGGGGTGGCGAGCAGTACTTC. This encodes CASTYRDRGGEQYF.

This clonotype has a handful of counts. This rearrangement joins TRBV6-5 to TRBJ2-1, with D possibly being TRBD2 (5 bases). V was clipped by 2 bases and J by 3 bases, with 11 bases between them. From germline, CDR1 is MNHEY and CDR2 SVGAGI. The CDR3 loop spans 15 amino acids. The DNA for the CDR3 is TGTGCCAGCAGTTACATAAGCGGCAACTACAATGAGCAGTTCTTC. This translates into CASSYISGNYNEQFF.

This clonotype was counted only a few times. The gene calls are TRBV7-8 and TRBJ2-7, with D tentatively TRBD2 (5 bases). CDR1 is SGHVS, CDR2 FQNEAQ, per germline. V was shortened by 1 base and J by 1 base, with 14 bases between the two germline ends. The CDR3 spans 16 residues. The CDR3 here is CASSLDPAGLSYEQYF. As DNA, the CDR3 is TGTGCCAGCAGCTTAGACCCTGCGGGTTTGTCCTACGAGCAGTACTTC. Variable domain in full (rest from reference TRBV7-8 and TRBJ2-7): GAGVSQSPRYKVAKRGQDVALRCDPISGHVSLFWYQQALGQGPEFLTYFQNEAQLDKSGLPSDRFFAERPEGSVSTLKIQRTQQEDSAVYLCASSLDPAGLSYEQYFGPGTRLTVT.

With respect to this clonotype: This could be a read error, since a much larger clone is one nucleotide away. CDR3 nucleotide sequence: TGCGCCAGCAGCTATACGGGAGAGGCCCAGTACTTC. It encodes CASSYTGEAQYF. This rearrangement joins TRBV5-1 to TRBJ2-5, with a weak D call TRBD2 (6 bases). This CDR3 contains 12 residues. CDR1 SGHRS and CDR2 YFSETQ come from the germline V gene.

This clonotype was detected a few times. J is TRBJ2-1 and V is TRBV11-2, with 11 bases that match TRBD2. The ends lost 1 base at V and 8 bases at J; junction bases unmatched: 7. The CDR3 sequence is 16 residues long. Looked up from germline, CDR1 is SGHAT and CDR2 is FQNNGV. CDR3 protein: CASSLVLAGVMDEQFF. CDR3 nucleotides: TGTGCCAGCAGCTTAGTACTAGCGGGAGTCATGGATGAGCAGTTCTTC.

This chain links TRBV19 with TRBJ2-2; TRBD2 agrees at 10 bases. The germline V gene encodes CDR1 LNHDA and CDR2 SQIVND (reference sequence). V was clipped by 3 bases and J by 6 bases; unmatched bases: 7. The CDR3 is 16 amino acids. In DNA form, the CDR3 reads TGTGCCAGTAGTATTGCTAGCGGGAGATTCGCCGGGGAGCTGTTTTTT. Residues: CASSIASGRFAGELFF.

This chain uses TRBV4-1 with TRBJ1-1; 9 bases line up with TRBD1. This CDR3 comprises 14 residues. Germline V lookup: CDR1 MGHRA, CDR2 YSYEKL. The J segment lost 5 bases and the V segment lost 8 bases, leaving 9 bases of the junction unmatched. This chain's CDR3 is CASGQGQGQTEAFF. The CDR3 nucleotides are TGCGCCAGCGGACAAGGACAGGGGCAAACTGAAGCTTTCTTT.

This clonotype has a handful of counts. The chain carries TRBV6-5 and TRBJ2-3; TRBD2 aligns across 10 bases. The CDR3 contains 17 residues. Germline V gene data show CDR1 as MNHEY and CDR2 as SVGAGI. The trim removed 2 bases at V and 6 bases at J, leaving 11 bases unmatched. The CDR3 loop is CASSYLSSGGPKDTQYF. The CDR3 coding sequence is TGTGCCAGCAGTTACCTGAGTAGCGGGGGGCCCAAGGATACGCAGTATTTT.

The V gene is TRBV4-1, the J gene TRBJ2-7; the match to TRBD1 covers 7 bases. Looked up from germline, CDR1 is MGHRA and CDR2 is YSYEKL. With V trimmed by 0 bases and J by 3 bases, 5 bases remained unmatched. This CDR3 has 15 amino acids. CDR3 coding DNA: TGCGCCAGCAGCCAAGACCCTCGACAGGGCTACGAGCAGTACTTC. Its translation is CASSQDPRQGYEQYF.

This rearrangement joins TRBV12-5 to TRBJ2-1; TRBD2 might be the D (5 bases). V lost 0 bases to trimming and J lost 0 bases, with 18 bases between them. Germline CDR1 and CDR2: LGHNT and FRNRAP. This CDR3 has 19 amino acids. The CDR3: CASGLVLFGVGRSYNEQFF. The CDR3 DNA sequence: TGTGCTAGTGGTTTGGTACTGTTCGGGGTTGGCCGCTCCTACAATGAGCAGTTCTTC.

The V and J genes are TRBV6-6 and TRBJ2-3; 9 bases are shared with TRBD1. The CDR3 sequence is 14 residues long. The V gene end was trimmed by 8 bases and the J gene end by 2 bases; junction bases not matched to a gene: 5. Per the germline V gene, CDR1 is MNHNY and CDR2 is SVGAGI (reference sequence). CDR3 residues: CASREQGATDTQYF. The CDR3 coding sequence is TGTGCCAGCCGTGAACAGGGGGCCACAGATACGCAGTATTTT.